This T cell receptor beta chain appears in the sequencing data of a study of T-cell memory formation after mild COVID-19. Employing constant-segment primers, 5'RACE generated TCR alpha and TCR beta cDNA libraries bearing sample barcodes and UMIs. TCRdb re-called the 5' RACE reads through MiXCR, storing one row per CDR3 protein. The table lists 350,000 to 550,000 distinct CDR3 sequences, about a sixth of them singletons. The CDR3 covers 14 residues. Trimming removed 4 bases from V and 2 bases from J, with 9 bases in between. CDR1 and CDR2 from the germline V gene are SGHRS and YFSETQ. A remark on this clonotype: Its antigen is not known.

Findings of the study overall: There was a balanced CD4/CD8 profile in clones contracting day 15 to 85, and later expanders leaned CD4+. CD4+ contracting clones were mainly CM and EM; CD8+ ones, EMRA. Some clones that responded were present in memory (sampled pre-infection), which suggests cross-reactive memory joined.

Sequencing input: PBMCs or a T cell subset sorted from them (not recorded which). This sequence joins TRBV5-1 and TRBJ2-2, with no clear D. This receptor was taken from a young man who had mild COVID-19 (a few samples of this study predate the infection). Cell type and time point are not known. CDR3 protein: CASSPDPNTGELFF. Written as DNA, the CDR3 is TGCGCCAGCAGCCCCGATCCAAACACCGGGGAGCTGTTTTTT.